The sample holds many counts of the clone carrying this T cell receptor beta chain. Antigen specificity is unknown. Amplification targeted TCR beta CDR3 regions from RNA transcripts. The TCR CDR3 first-round RT-PCR relied on the HTBI primer set. TCRdb reprocessed the multiplex PCR reads via MiXCR and lists one record per CDR3 protein. The table has around 690,000 distinct CDR3 sequences, around 21% seen once; the top ten hold around a third. The sample is drawn from a study of T cells in Graves' hyperthyroidism and ophthalmopathy. Across the whole study: Blood from the periphery was taken at initial diagnosis, before any treatment.

Regarding the study as a whole: Most thyroid clonotypes expanded above 0.001 appeared in blood too.

Germline trimming cut 5 bases from V and 3 bases from J; bases unmatched to any gene: 7. This CDR3 is 15 amino acids long. For the diagnoses, clinical symptoms, serum thyroxine and TRAb, thyroid ultrasound and orbital computed tomography were used. The clonotype was recovered from a man aged 30 to 45 with Graves' ophthalmopathy. The gene calls are TRBV12-3 or TRBV12-4 and TRBJ1-1, with 9 bases that match TRBD1. The specimen sequenced was blood. CDR3 residues: CASSPQGAGDTEAFF. The CDR3 bases are TGTGCCAGCAGTCCACAGGGGGCGGGGGACACTGAAGCTTTCTTT.